Following are 19 T cell receptor beta chains from one sample sequenced in a study of Graves' ophthalmopathy and Graves' hyperthyroidism (dated by TCRdb to 2016 to 2018). TCRdb lists the instrument as Illumina HiSeq 2000. For repertoire sequencing, the TCR beta CDR3 regions were amplified from RNA transcripts. The first round was an RT-PCR using HTBI primers with the Qiagen OneStep RT-PCR kit, and this first round was followed by a second-round multiplex PCR, then size selection and purification. The raw public data were reprocessed by TCRdb itself: fastp quality trimming at Q25, MiXCR clonotype calling, in-frame beta chains only. Each CDR3 protein gets just one entry, which takes the most common genes and DNA from the rows behind it. This sample holds fewer than 600,000 distinct CDR3 sequences; 13% to 15% were observed only once. The top ten clones comprise about a tenth of the sample. Sequencing input: blood. The source of these receptors is a woman aged 25 to 39 with Graves' ophthalmopathy. Donor details come from another sample of the same person, matched by shared clones.

In its sample, this clonotype was seen many times. The chain couples TRBV12-3 or TRBV12-4 to TRBJ1-1; unclear D gene. There are 13 residues in the CDR3. The V and J ends lost 6 bases and 0 bases respectively, with 8 bases between them. The CDR3 loop is CASRAFMNTEAFF. The DNA for the CDR3 is TGTGCCAGCAGGGCTTTTATGAACACTGAAGCTTTCTTT.

In this sample, this clonotype turned up many times. The chain is built from TRBV2 and TRBJ2-5; D unclear. Germline CDR1 is SNHLY and CDR2 is FYNNEI. With 10 bases removed from V and 2 bases from J, the gap between germline ends came to 11 bases. CDR3 length equals 12 residues. Here the CDR3 DNA reads TGTGCCACTGTGGGGTTTCAAGAGACCCAGTACTTC. Translation: CATVGFQETQYF.

This clonotype has at least ten counts. V and J are TRBV24-1 and TRBJ1-5; no clear D. V was pared by 3 bases and J by 4 bases, with 9 bases between. The CDR3 consists of 14 residues. The germline CDR1 and CDR2 sequences are KGHDR and SFDVKD. CDR3 residues: CATSDVWTNQPQHF. The CDR3, as DNA: TGTGCCACCAGTGATGTTTGGACTAATCAGCCCCAGCATTTT.

Concerning this clonotype: A much larger clone differs from this one at a single base, so this may be a read error. CDR3 region: CASSLDGDRGLRGYTF. The CDR3 nucleotides are TGCGCCAGCAGCTTGGACGGTGACAGGGGGTTGCGGGGCTACACCTTC. The chain is built from TRBV5-1 and TRBJ1-2; 9 nucleotides align to TRBD1. From germline, CDR1 is SGHRS and CDR2 YFSETQ. This CDR3 is 16 amino acids long. J lost 8 bases, V lost 0 bases, and 11 bases had no gene match.

The table lists this clonotype with many counts. The V call is TRBV19, the J call TRBJ1-1; D may be TRBD1 (5 bases). Germline loops: CDR1 LNHDA, CDR2 SQIVND (reference sequence). The CDR3 covers 15 residues. With 3 bases removed from V and 6 bases from J, the gap between germline ends came to 17 bases. The CDR3 sequence: CASSIVATRGAEAFF. The CDR3 nucleotides are TGTGCCAGTAGTATCGTCGCTACTCGGGGCGCTGAAGCTTTCTTT.

This clonotype has a handful of counts. The chain joins TRBV5-1 to TRBJ2-5; 7 nucleotides match TRBD2. After removal of 3 bases from V and 2 bases from J, the junction contained 7 bases not matched to a gene. CDR1 is SGHRS and CDR2 is YFSETQ in the germline V gene. The CDR3 length is 15 residues. The CDR3 reads CASSSRLGGQETQYF. The DNA of the CDR3 is TGCGCCAGCAGCTCGCGATTGGGAGGGCAAGAGACCCAGTACTTC.

This clonotype has at least ten counts. The rearrangement uses TRBV28 and TRBJ2-7; a weak D match, TRBD1 (6 bases). Germline V lookup: CDR1 MDHEN, CDR2 SYDVKM. This CDR3 has 15 amino acids. V lost 3 bases to trimming and J lost 2 bases, with 14 bases between them. CDR3 DNA sequence: TGTGCCAGCAGTTTTAGCTGGACAGACACCTACGAGCAGTACTTC. Residues: CASSFSWTDTYEQYF. Full variable domain (remainder filled in from reference TRBV28 and TRBJ2-7): DVKVTQSSRYLVKRTGEKVFLECVQDMDHENMFWYRQDPGLGLRLIYFSYDVKMKEKGDIPEGYSVSREKKERFSLILESASTNQTSMYLCASSFSWTDTYEQYFGPGTRLTVT.

This clonotype was seen ten or more times. This sequence joins TRBV12-3 or TRBV12-4 and TRBJ2-2, with D possibly TRBD1 on 5 matching bases. CDR3 length equals 17 residues. V lost 3 bases and J lost 8, with 22 bases in between. The CDR3 nucleotides read TGTGCCAGCAGTTTCCCCTTTGGGGCCTCCCCGCGAGGGGAGCTGTTTTTT. Translated, it gives CASSFPFGASPRGELFF.

Many counts were recorded for this clonotype. This chain links TRBV27 with TRBJ2-2, with 12 bases fitting TRBD1. The CDR3 runs to 19 residues. V was clipped by 6 bases and J by 4 bases; unmatched bases: 15. Looked up from germline, CDR1 is MNHEY and CDR2 is SMNVEV (reference sequence). CDR3 DNA sequence: TGTGCCAGCAGACCGTTACCGGGGGGACAGGGGGCAGGCACCGGGGAGCTGTTTTTT. Translation: CASRPLPGGQGAGTGELFF.

This clonotype was recorded at least ten times. The chain links TRBV11-3 to TRBJ2-5; 10 bases match TRBD2. Trimming at V came to 4 bases and at J to 4 bases, leaving 9 bases not matched to a gene. The CDR3 totals 16 residues. Germline CDR1 SGHNT, CDR2 YENEEA. CDR3 loop: CASSSSLAGAGETQYF. The CDR3 DNA reads as TGTGCCAGCAGCTCGTCCCTAGCGGGGGCGGGAGAGACCCAGTACTTC.

This clonotype was detected ten times or more. The chain is built from TRBV19 and TRBJ1-5; the D is unclear. CDR3 length: 12 residues. Germline loops: CDR1 LNHDA, CDR2 SQIVND (reference sequence). Trimming stripped 9 bases from V and 4 bases from J, with 10 bases between. The CDR3 sequence is CASRALNQPQHF. CDR3 nucleotide sequence: TGTGCCAGCCGAGCCTTAAATCAGCCCCAGCATTTT.

In its sample, this clonotype was seen many times. The genes are TRBV7-9 and TRBJ2-5, with TRBD2 as a possible D gene (6 bases). With 5 bases removed from V and 7 bases from J, the gap between germline ends came to 11 bases. The CDR3 loop spans 12 amino acids. From germline, CDR1 is SEHNR and CDR2 FQNEAQ (reference sequence). The CDR3 protein is CASSIQLATQYF. The DNA of the CDR3 is TGTGCCAGCAGCATCCAACTAGCGACCCAGTACTTC.

This clonotype was recorded at least ten times. This chain uses TRBV28 with TRBJ1-2, with TRBD1 as a possible D gene (5 bases). Germline CDR1 reads MDHEN; CDR2 reads SYDVKM. There are 12 residues in the CDR3. V was pared by 5 bases and J by 7 bases, with 11 bases between. The DNA for the CDR3 is TGTGCCAGCAGTCTACAGGAGAGTGGCTACACCTTC. Translated, it gives CASSLQESGYTF.

This clonotype was recorded many times. The CDR3, as DNA: TGTGCCAGCAGTGTCCAGGGGTGGAACAATCAGCCCCAGCATTTT. Translated: CASSVQGWNNQPQHF. V usage is TRBV6-1 and J usage is TRBJ1-5; D is perhaps TRBD1 (6 bases). CDR3 length equals 15 residues. CDR1 and CDR2 from the germline V gene are MNHNS and SASEGT. The V end lost 4 bases, the J end lost 3 bases, and 13 bases lay between the germline ends.

This clonotype appeared many times. This sequence joins TRBV7-8 and TRBJ1-2; 9 nucleotides agree with TRBD1. The CDR3 runs to 14 residues. CDR1 is SGHVS, CDR2 FQNEAQ, per germline. The V segment lost 5 bases and the J segment 3 bases; nucleotides outside the gene matches: 4. CDR3 DNA sequence: TGTGCCAGCAGCGAGGGACAGGGCCACTATGGCTACACCTTC. Translation gives CASSEGQGHYGYTF.

This clonotype was detected ten times or more. The chain couples TRBV12-3 or TRBV12-4 to TRBJ2-5; D is possibly TRBD2 (5 bases). The CDR3 runs 14 residues. Trimming left V 8 bases short and J 11 bases short, with 24 bases between. CDR3 sequence: CASGSRALARDQYF. The CDR3, as DNA: TGTGCCAGCGGGAGTCGGGCCTTAGCGAGAGATCAGTACTTC.

This clonotype was recorded at least ten times. The CDR3 sequence: CASSFRGGNSYEQYF. CDR3 in DNA: TGTGCCAGCAGTTTCCGCGGGGGGAACTCCTACGAGCAGTACTTC. V is TRBV27 and J is TRBJ2-7, with 8 bases that match TRBD2. J gave up 0 bases and V 3 bases, and 4 bases lay outside the gene matches. Germline V gene lookup returns CDR1 MNHEY and CDR2 SMNVEV (reference sequence). CDR3 length: 15 residues.

This clonotype has ten or more counts. The chain joins TRBV12-3 or TRBV12-4 to TRBJ1-1, with 8 nucleotides matching TRBD1. CDR3 size: 15 residues. Trimming cost V 5 bases and J 1 base; bases outside gene matches: 6. The CDR3 nucleotides read TGTGCCAGCAGTATCGACAGGGGTTGGAACACTGAAGCTTTCTTT. Its protein product is CASSIDRGWNTEAFF.

This clonotype was observed many times. The CDR3 is CATVRANYGYTF. CDR3 DNA sequence: TGTGCCACCGTTAGGGCTAACTATGGCTACACCTTC. This chain connects TRBV28 to TRBJ1-2, with D hard to call. The CDR3 consists of 12 residues. Trimming left V 10 bases short and J 0 bases short, with 9 bases between. Germline V lookup: CDR1 MDHEN, CDR2 SYDVKM.